The 18 T cell receptor gamma chains below all came from one sample that was sequenced in a study of intestinal T cells in coeliac disease. TRG repertoires were amplified with LymphoTrack primers from 150 to 200 ng of biopsy DNA. TCRdb redid clone calling on the multiplex PCR reads using CATT. The sample has around 990 gamma-chain clones, approximately 52% seen once. More than 8 formalin-fixed paraffin-embedded scrolls, each 5 µm thick, supplied each case's genomic DNA. Sequenced sample: a duodenal biopsy. The source of these receptors is a human donor with celiac disease.

The chain carries TRGV8 and TRGJ1 or TRGJ2. This CDR3 region has 12 residues. Germline values: CDR1 VENAVY, CDR2 YDSYNSRV. Trimming removed 5 bases from V and 12 bases from J; junction bases left unmatched: 13. The CDR3, as DNA: TGTGCCACCTGGGCCGGAAGATGGGGGAAACTCTTT. Translated: CATWAGRWGKLF.

The chain employs TRGV10 and TRGJ1 or TRGJ2. TRGV10 is an open reading frame, and its role is uncertain. The CDR3 is made up of 16 amino acids. V was clipped by 8 bases and J by 7 bases; unmatched bases: 21. The CDR3 here is CAAWDFLPLGGYKKLF. CDR3 DNA sequence: TGTGCTGCGTGGGATTTCCTTCCCTTGGGGGGGTATAAGAAACTCTTT.

The chain employs TRGV2 and TRGJ1 or TRGJ2. CDR1 is EGSNGY, CDR2 YDSYNSKV, per germline. J lost 4 bases, V lost 11 bases, and 17 bases had no gene match. The length of the CDR3 is 14 residues. CDR3 sequence reads: CANLGRQIYYKKLF. The CDR3 DNA sequence: TGTGCCAACCTGGGACGGCAAATCTATTATAAGAAACTCTTT.

The chain employs TRGV3 and TRGJ1 or TRGJ2. Looked up from germline, CDR1 is VTNTFY and CDR2 is YDVSTARD (reference sequence). V shed 0 bases and J 4 bases; nucleotides not matched to a gene: 12. The CDR3 covers 16 residues. The CDR3 loop is CATWDRLLVGYYKKLF. CDR3 coding DNA: TGTGCCACCTGGGACAGGCTTTTAGTAGGATATTATAAGAAACTCTTT.

This clone is large by share. V is TRGV4 and J is TRGJP1. The germline CDR1 and CDR2 sequences are EGSTGY and YDSYTSSV. This CDR3 spans 14 amino acids. Trimming took 3 bases from V and 0 from J; bases not matched to a gene: 1. CDR3 amino acids: CATWDYTTGWFKIF. The CDR3 DNA reads TGTGCCACCTGGGATTATACCACTGGTTGGTTCAAGATATTT.

This clone was seen once. Here the CDR3 DNA reads TGTGCTGCGTGGGATTACCCCCTATTTTATTATAAGAAACTCTTT. This codes for CAAWDYPLFYYKKLF. The chain employs TRGV10 and TRGJ1 or TRGJ2. TRGV10 is marked as an open reading frame, function uncertain. Losses at the gene ends were 8 bases for V and 3 bases for J; bases not matched to a gene: 14. This CDR3 region has 15 residues.

The rearrangement uses TRGV8 and TRGJP2. The CDR3 totals 16 residues. The V gene end was trimmed by 5 bases and the J gene end by 0 bases; junction bases not matched to a gene: 9. The germline CDR1 and CDR2 sequences are VENAVY and YDSYNSRV. The CDR3 DNA reads as TGTGCCACCTGGGCCAAAAATTATAGTAGTGATTGGATCAAGACGTTT. Its translation is CATWAKNYSSDWIKTF.

The chain combines TRGV8 with TRGJP2. This CDR3 region has 16 residues. Germline assignment: CDR1 VENAVY and CDR2 YDSYNSRV. Losses at the gene ends were 2 bases for V and 14 bases for J; bases not matched to a gene: 20. CDR3 sequence (DNA): TGTGCCACCTGGGATATCGTCCCTACGTGTATTGGAATCAAGACGTTT. Protein: CATWDIVPTCIGIKTF.

This clone is large within its sample. CDR3 residues: CATWDALYKKLF. Written as DNA, the CDR3 is TGTGCCACCTGGGATGCACTTTATAAGAAACTCTTT. J is TRGJ1 or TRGJ2 and V is TRGV4. After removal of 2 bases from V and 6 bases from J, the junction contained 4 bases not matched to a gene. CDR1 and CDR2 from the germline V gene are EGSTGY and YDSYTSSV. The CDR3 is 12 amino acids.

The rearrangement uses TRGV2 and TRGJP2. After removal of 3 bases from V and 1 base from J, the junction contained 11 bases not matched to a gene. In germline, CDR1 is EGSNGY, CDR2 YDSYNSKV. CDR3 length: 17 amino acids. Written as DNA, the CDR3 is TGTGCCACCTGGGACACCAGGAGAGGTAGTAGTGATTGGATCAAGACGTTT. Translated, it gives CATWDTRRGSSDWIKTF.

The chain is built from TRGV10 and TRGJP1. TRGV10 is given ORF status, its function remaining uncertain. The CDR3 consists of 19 residues. V shed 8 bases and J 3 bases; nucleotides not matched to a gene: 22. This CDR3 is CAAWGFGGCAPATGWFKIF. DNA for the CDR3: TGTGCTGCGTGGGGATTCGGGGGTTGTGCCCCCGCCACTGGTTGGTTCAAGATATTT.

This clone was seen more than once but under ten times. The V call is TRGV3, the J call TRGJ1 or TRGJ2. The germline V gene has CDR1 VTNTFY and CDR2 YDVSTARD (reference sequence). V gave up 3 bases and J gave up 13 bases; unmatched junction bases: 15. The CDR3 consists of 13 residues. The CDR3 is CATWDRLGIRKLF. The DNA of the CDR3 is TGTGCCACCTGGGACCGACTCGGTATAAGAAAACTCTTT.

A few counts support this clone. This chain links TRGV10 with TRGJP1. TRGV10 qualifies as an ORF whose function is uncertain. The CDR3 covers 13 residues. J was trimmed by 7 bases and V by 8 bases; bases with no gene match: 8. This CDR3 reads CAAWMPLGWFKIF. CDR3 nucleotide sequence: TGTGCTGCGTGGATGCCACTTGGTTGGTTCAAGATATTT.

The chain has TRGV10 and TRGJP1. TRGV10 is an ORF, with its function uncertain. The CDR3 length is 9 residues. V lost 11 bases to trimming and J lost 8 bases; unmatched junction nucleotides: 0. Written as DNA, the CDR3 is TGTGCTGCGGGTTGGTTCAAGATATTT. Translated, it gives CAAGWFKIF.

This clone was seen a handful of times. J is TRGJ1 or TRGJ2 and V is TRGV4. The germline V gene has CDR1 EGSTGY and CDR2 YDSYTSSV. The CDR3 runs to 13 residues. Unmatched junction bases numbered 18, after V lost 6 bases and J lost 13 bases. The CDR3 sequence is CATWNARGKRKLF. Written as DNA, the CDR3 is TGTGCCACCTGGAATGCAAGGGGTAAGCGAAAACTCTTT.

The J gene is TRGJ1 or TRGJ2, the V gene TRGV4. Unmatched junction bases numbered 13, after V lost 0 bases and J lost 11 bases. Germline assignment: CDR1 EGSTGY and CDR2 YDSYTSSV. This CDR3 is 14 amino acids long. The CDR3 protein is CATWDGFSRKEKLF. In DNA form, the CDR3 reads TGTGCCACCTGGGATGGGTTCAGTCGGAAGGAGAAACTCTTT.

Within the sample, this clone is large. This rearrangement joins TRGV10 to TRGJ1 or TRGJ2. TRGV10 falls under the ORF class, with uncertain function. The trim removed 7 bases at V and 0 bases at J, leaving 4 bases unmatched. This CDR3 is 13 amino acids long. CDR3 DNA: TGTGCTGCGTGGTCTTCGAATTATTATAAGAAACTCTTT. Protein sequence: CAAWSSNYYKKLF.

This clone showed up just once. A much larger clonotype is one base distant, so this may be a read error. The identical CDR3 is also encoded by other nucleotide sequences in the sample. The chain recombines TRGV10 with TRGJP1. TRGV10 is noted as an ORF with a role that remains uncertain. CDR3 length equals 19 residues. The V segment lost 8 bases and the J segment 0 bases; nucleotides outside the gene matches: 19. The CDR3, as DNA: TGTGCTGCGTGGGACTTTTTGATAGGCCCCTATACCACTGGTTGGTTCAAGATATTT. It yields the protein CAAWDFLIGPYTTGWFKIF.